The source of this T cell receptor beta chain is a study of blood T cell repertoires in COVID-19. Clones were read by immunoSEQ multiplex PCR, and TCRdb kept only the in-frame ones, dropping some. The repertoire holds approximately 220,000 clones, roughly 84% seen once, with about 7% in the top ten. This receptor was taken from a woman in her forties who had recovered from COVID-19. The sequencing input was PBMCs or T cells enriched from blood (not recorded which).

This CDR3 reads CASSIIGTGGETQYF. In nucleotides, the CDR3 is TGTGCCAGTAGTATCATAGGGACAGGTGGGGAGACCCAGTACTTC. V gene TRBV19 combines with J gene TRBJ2-5; 8 positions match TRBD1. Germline trimming cut 3 bases from V and 5 bases from J; bases unmatched to any gene: 8. Germline V gives CDR1 LNHDA, CDR2 SQIVND (reference sequence). This CDR3 contains 15 residues.